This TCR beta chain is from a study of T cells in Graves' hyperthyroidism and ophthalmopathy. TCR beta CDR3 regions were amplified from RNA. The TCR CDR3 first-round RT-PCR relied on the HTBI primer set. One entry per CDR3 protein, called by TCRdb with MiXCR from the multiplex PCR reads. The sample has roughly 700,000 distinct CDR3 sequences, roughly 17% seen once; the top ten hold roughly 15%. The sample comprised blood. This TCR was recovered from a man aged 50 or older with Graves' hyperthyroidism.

In nucleotides, the CDR3 is TGTGCCAGCAGTTCCTCGGGACTCCCCGGGGGAGATACGCAGTATTTT. Translation gives CASSSSGLPGGDTQYF. The chain uses TRBV6-2 or TRBV6-3 and TRBJ2-3; perhaps TRBD2 as D (6 bases). Per the germline V gene, CDR1 is MNHEY and CDR2 is SVGEGT. With 4 bases removed from V and 5 bases from J, the gap between germline ends came to 19 bases. The CDR3 is 16 amino acids.